The next 12 T cell receptor beta chains were all read from a single sample in a study of CXCR3-negative and CXCR3-positive naive CD8 T cells. Study observations and caveats: TRB CDR3 hydrophobicity was greater in CXCR3-positive naive cells than in CXCR3-negative naive cells.

The TRB libraries of cDNA were built by UMI-labeled 5' RACE. For each CDR3 protein, TCRdb gives one entry from its re-call of the 5' RACE reads, without DNA. The sample holds just under 90,000 distinct CDR3 sequences. Their antigens are not known. Sequenced material: naive CXCR3+ CD8+ T cells from blood. Subset here: CD45RO-CCR7+CD27+CD95- naive CD8+ T cells expressing CXCR3 (TNR3+). These receptors came from a human donor in good health. Some clones in this sample may be carry-over from other donors' samples.

The J gene is TRBJ1-1, the V gene TRBV29-1; TCRdb designates TRBD1, a call that cannot be tested without DNA. The CDR3 is 12 amino acids. The germline gives CDR1 SQVTM, CDR2 ANQGSEA. CDR3 in amino acids: CSVGGDWVEAFF.

V gene TRBV5-1 combines with J gene TRBJ2-7. This CDR3 region has 12 residues. The germline V gene has CDR1 SGHRS and CDR2 YFSETQ. This CDR3 reads CATTENAGEQYF.

The chain combines TRBV28 with TRBJ1-4. This CDR3 contains 14 residues. Germline assignment: CDR1 MDHEN and CDR2 SYDVKM. The CDR3 protein is CASSLIGENEKLFF.

This sequence joins TRBV28 and TRBJ2-7; the TCRdb call, TRBD2, lacks DNA for checking. The CDR3 contains 18 residues. Germline V CDR1 and CDR2: MDHEN, SYDVKM. This CDR3 is CASSTLAGGVKDSYEQYF. Full variable domain (remainder filled in from reference TRBV28 and TRBJ2-7): DVKVTQSSRYLVKRTGEKVFLECVQDMDHENMFWYRQDPGLGLRLIYFSYDVKMKEKGDIPEGYSVSREKKERFSLILESASTNQTSMYLCASSTLAGGVKDSYEQYFGPGTRLTVT.

The chain uses TRBV5-1 and TRBJ2-5; the TRBD2 assignment by TCRdb is unverifiable without DNA. Looked up from germline, CDR1 is SGHRS and CDR2 is YFSETQ. CDR3 length: 18 amino acids. CDR3 protein: CASSLGLAGAAGQETQYF.

The rearrangement links TRBV28 to TRBJ1-2; TCRdb proposes TRBD1, but this gene call is untestable without DNA. This CDR3 has 13 residues. In germline, CDR1 is MDHEN, CDR2 SYDVKM. This CDR3 reads CASSRQGNYGYTF.

The V gene is TRBV28, the J gene TRBJ2-7; checking the TCRdb D call of TRBD1 is not possible without DNA. This CDR3 has 11 amino acids. Germline CDR1 is MDHEN and CDR2 is SYDVKM. CDR3 protein: CAAGSWDEQYF.

Here the CDR3 reads CAISDPGQVTDTQYF. The chain combines TRBV10-3 with TRBJ2-3; the D call from TCRdb, TRBD1, cannot be confirmed without DNA. Germline CDR1 reads ENHRY; CDR2 reads SYGVKD. The CDR3 consists of 15 residues.

V is TRBV21-1 and J is TRBJ2-7; TCRdb's D call of TRBD2 is untestable without DNA. TRBV21-1 is a pseudogene. The CDR3 sequence is 16 residues long. The CDR3 loop is CASSLCVAGGPHEQYF.

The chain employs TRBV7-6 and TRBJ2-5. Per germline, CDR1 SGHVS and CDR2 FNYEAQ. This CDR3 is 13 amino acids long. The chain's CDR3 is CASSLREQETQYF. Looking up the rest from reference TRBV7-6 and TRBJ2-5 gives the full variable domain: GAGVSQSPRYKVTKRGQDVALRCDPISGHVSLYWYRQALGQGPEFLTYFNYEAQQDKSGLPNDRFSAERPEGSISTLTIQRTEQRDSAMYRCASSLREQETQYFGPGTRLLVL.

The V gene is TRBV9, the J gene TRBJ2-7; the TRBD2 assignment by TCRdb is unverifiable without DNA. CDR3 length: 14 amino acids. Germline V lookup: CDR1 SGDLS, CDR2 YYNGEE. The CDR3 protein is CASSPGLLTYEQYF. Complete variable domain (other parts from reference TRBV9 and TRBJ2-7): DSGVTQTPKHLITATGQRVTLRCSPRSGDLSVYWYQQSLDQGLQFLIQYYNGEERAKGNILERFSAQQFPDLHSELNLSSLELGDSALYFCASSPGLLTYEQYFGPGTRLTVT.

The V gene is TRBV29-1, the J gene TRBJ2-4. Germline V gene data show CDR1 as SQVTM and CDR2 as ANQGSEA. The CDR3 has 14 amino acids. CDR3 region: CSVEGGLAKNIQYF.